This TCR beta chain is from a study of shared clonotypes between healthy human individuals. About the study: Per donor, CD8 memory used one plate, CD8 naive used two, CD4 memory used three and CD4 naive used three. Findings and caveats of the study: Naive CD4 clonotypes overlapped across a few donors at approximately 4.5%.

Remarks on this clone: The antigen is not known.

The protocol was immunoSEQ multiplex PCR, while the TCRdb copy is restricted to in-frame clones and leaves out a portion. The data show 2 million or so clones, roughly 96% seen once. Germline CDR1 reads KGHSH; CDR2 reads LQKENI. J was trimmed by 0 bases and V by 3 bases; bases with no gene match: 8. CDR3 length: 16 residues. The clonotype was recovered from a man between 18 and 35 years old in good health. The chain has TRBV18 and TRBJ2-7; 7 positions agree with TRBD1. Sequenced: naive CD4+ T cells sorted from blood. Subset denoted: CD45RA+ positively selected. CDR3 sequence (DNA): TGTGCCAGCTCACCCCTGGGTGGGACAGCCTCCTACGAGCAGTACTTC. It yields the protein CASSPLGGTASYEQYF.